This TCR beta chain was recovered during a study of beta chain features in type 1 diabetes. Study summary: All samples together contributed 107,917,701 sorted cells for examination.

A sort by CD45RO/CCR7/CD25/CD127/CD95/CD27 yielded CD4+ naive, central memory, regulatory and stem cell-like memory cells. The ends were cut back, 3 bases at V and 5 bases at J, with 11 bases in the middle. The germline CDR1 and CDR2 sequences are SGHTA and FQGNSA. The CDR3 has 14 residues. With regard to this clone: Its antigen remains unknown.

Every bit of the isolated RNA underwent reverse transcription, so sequencing read expressed TCRB transcripts. Sequenced by immunoSEQ multiplex PCR; TCRdb stores in-frame clones only, minus some. The table shows about 620,000 clones, with around a sixth occurring only once. General study points: Comparison showed that naive, central memory and Treg TCRB repertoires appeared more similar among patients than among healthy donors.

Sequences were obtained from naive CD4+ T cells from blood. The rearrangement uses TRBV7-2 and TRBJ2-1; weak D call: TRBD1 (5 bases). The sequence was collected from a man between 18 and 29 years old in good health. CDR3 amino acids: CASSFQGGDNEQFF. The CDR3 nucleotides are TGTGCCAGCAGCTTCCAGGGTGGGGACAATGAGCAGTTCTTC.